This is a list of T cell receptor beta chains from one sample in a study of T cells in Graves' hyperthyroidism and ophthalmopathy. In TCRdb, the multiplex PCR reads were re-called with MiXCR into one record per CDR3 protein. The data show roughly 160,000 distinct CDR3 sequences, 9.4% seen once. Sequencing used blood. Receptors were obtained from a young woman with Graves' hyperthyroidism that later progressed to Graves' ophthalmopathy. Each CDR3 is given with its conserved first and last residue. D genes are given only for firm matches. Each size is once, few, many or a size class.

length,J,V,D,size,CDR3,DNA
15,TRBJ2-7,TRBV9,TRBD2,many,CASSPIGRGVYEQYF,TGTGCCAGCAGCCCCATCGGGAGGGGTGTGTACGAGCAGTACTTC
15,TRBJ2-7,TRBV30,.,many,CAWSVGGIRNYEQYF,TGTGCCTGGAGTGTAGGAGGAATTAGAAACTACGAGCAGTACTTC
15,TRBJ2-3,TRBV11-3,TRBD2,many,CASSLGLASTDTQYF,TGTGCCAGCAGCTTAGGACTAGCAAGCACAGATACGCAGTATTTT
16,TRBJ2-2,TRBV7-3,.,many,CASSLKGGSTTGELFF,TGTGCCAGCAGCTTAAAGGGGGGCAGTACCACCGGGGAGCTGTTTTTT
14,TRBJ1-2,TRBV6-1,TRBD1,few,CASSKQGAHYGYTF,TGTGCCAGCAGCAAACAGGGGGCACACTATGGCTACACCTTC
12,TRBJ1-2,TRBV9,.,many,CASSVGGDGYTF,TGTGCCAGCAGCGTAGGCGGAGATGGCTACACCTTC
11,TRBJ2-1,TRBV20-1,.,many,CSATTSNEQFF,TGCAGTGCCACCACTAGCAATGAGCAGTTCTTC
14,TRBJ1-5,TRBV30,.,many,CAWSPRPGNQPQHF,TGTGCCTGGAGTCCCCGTCCCGGCAATCAGCCCCAGCATTTT
13,TRBJ2-1,TRBV5-1,.,many,CASRTDQYNEQFF,TGCGCCAGCAGGACAGACCAATACAATGAGCAGTTCTTC
15,TRBJ2-1,TRBV24-1,TRBD1,many,CATSDLRRTGDEQFF,TGTGCCACCAGTGATTTGAGGCGGACAGGGGACGAGCAGTTCTTC
13,TRBJ2-1,TRBV6-1,TRBD1,few,CASRGTGRDEQFF,TGTGCCAGCAGAGGGACAGGGAGGGATGAGCAGTTCTTC